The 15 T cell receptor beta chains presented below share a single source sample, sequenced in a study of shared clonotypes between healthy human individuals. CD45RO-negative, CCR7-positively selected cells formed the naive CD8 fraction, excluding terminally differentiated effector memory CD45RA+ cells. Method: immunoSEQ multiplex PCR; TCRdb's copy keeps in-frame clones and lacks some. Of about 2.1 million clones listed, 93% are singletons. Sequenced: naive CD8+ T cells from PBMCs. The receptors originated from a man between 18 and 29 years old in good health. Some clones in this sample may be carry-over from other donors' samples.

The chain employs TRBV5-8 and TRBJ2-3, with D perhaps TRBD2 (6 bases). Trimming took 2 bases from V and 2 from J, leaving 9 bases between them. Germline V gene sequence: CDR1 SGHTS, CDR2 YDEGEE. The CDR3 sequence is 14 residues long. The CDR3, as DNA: TGTGCCAGCAGCTTTGGAGGGTTCACAGATACGCAGTATTTT. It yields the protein CASSFGGFTDTQYF.

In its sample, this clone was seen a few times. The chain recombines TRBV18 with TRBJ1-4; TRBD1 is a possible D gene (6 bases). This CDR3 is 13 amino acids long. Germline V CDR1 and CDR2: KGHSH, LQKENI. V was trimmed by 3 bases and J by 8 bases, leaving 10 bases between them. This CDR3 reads CASSPARGEKLFF. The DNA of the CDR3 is TGTGCCAGCTCACCGGCTAGGGGGGAAAAACTGTTTTTT.

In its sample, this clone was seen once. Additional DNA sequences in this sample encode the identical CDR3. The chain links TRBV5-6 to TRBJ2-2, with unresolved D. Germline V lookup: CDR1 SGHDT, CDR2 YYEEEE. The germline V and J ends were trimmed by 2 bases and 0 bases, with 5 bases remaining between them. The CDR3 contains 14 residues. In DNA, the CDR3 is TGTGCCAGCAGCTTCCAGGCGAACACCGGGGAGCTGTTTTTT. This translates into CASSFQANTGELFF.

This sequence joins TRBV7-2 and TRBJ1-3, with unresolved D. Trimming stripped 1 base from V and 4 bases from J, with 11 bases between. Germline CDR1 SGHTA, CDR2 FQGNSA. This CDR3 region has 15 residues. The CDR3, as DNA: TGTGCCAGCAGCTTAGGAACTCCGGGGGGAAACACCATATATTTT. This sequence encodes CASSLGTPGGNTIYF.

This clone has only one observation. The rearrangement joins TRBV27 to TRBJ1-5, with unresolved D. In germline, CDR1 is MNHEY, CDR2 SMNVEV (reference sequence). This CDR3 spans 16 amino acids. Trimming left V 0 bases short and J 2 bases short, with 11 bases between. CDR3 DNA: TGTGCCAGCAGTTTATCGGGTTGGAGTGGCAATCAGCCCCAGCATTTT. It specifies CASSLSGWSGNQPQHF.

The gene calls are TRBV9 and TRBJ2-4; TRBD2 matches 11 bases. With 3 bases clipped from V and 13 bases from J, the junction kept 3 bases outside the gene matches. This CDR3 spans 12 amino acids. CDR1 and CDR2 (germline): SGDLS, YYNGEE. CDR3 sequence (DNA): TGTGCCAGCAGCGACCCTAGCGGGGGGCAGTACTTC. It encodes CASSDPSGGQYF.

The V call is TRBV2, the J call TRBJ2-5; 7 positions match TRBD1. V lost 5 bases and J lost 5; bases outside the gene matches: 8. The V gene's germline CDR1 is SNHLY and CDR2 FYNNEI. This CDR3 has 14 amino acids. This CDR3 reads CASSPGQPLETQYF. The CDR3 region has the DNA TGTGCCAGCAGTCCGGGACAGCCTCTGGAGACCCAGTACTTC.

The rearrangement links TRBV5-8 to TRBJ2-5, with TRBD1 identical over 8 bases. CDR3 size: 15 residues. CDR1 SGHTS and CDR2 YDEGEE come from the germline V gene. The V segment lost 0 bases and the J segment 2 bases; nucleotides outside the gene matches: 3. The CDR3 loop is CASSLGQGLQETQYF. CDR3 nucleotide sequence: TGTGCCAGCAGCTTGGGACAGGGGCTGCAAGAGACCCAGTACTTC.

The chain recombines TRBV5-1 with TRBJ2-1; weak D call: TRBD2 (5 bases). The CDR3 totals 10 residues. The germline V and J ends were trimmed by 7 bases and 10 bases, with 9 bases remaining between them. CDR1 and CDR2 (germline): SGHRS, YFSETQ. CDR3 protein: CASGAGEQFF. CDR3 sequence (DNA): TGCGCCAGCGGCGCGGGCGAGCAGTTCTTC.

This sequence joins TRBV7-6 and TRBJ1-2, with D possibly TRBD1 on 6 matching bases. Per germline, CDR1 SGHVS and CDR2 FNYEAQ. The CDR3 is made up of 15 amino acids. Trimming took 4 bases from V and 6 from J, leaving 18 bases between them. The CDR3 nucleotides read TGTGCCAGCAGCTCAGGGGAGGGCCTGTTGGATGGCTACACCTTC. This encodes CASSSGEGLLDGYTF.

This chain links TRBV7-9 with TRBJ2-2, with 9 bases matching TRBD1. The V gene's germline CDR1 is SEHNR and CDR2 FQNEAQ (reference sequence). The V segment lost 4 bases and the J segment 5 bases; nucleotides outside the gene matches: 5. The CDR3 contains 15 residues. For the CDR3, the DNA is TGTGCCAGCAGCTCCCGGGACAGGGCGACCGGGGAGCTGTTTTTT. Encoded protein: CASSSRDRATGELFF.

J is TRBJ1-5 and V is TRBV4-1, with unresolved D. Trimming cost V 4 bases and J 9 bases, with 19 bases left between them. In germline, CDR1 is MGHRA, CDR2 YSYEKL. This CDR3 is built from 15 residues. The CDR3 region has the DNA TGCGCCAGCAGCCGAGACACGGACGCCAGGCGGCCCCAGCATTTT. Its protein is CASSRDTDARRPQHF.

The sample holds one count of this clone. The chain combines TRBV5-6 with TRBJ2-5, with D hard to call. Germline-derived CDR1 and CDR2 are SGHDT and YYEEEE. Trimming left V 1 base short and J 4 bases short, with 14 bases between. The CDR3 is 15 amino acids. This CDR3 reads CASSLSQGRRETQYF. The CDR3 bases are TGTGCCAGCAGCTTGAGTCAAGGCCGCCGAGAGACCCAGTACTTC.

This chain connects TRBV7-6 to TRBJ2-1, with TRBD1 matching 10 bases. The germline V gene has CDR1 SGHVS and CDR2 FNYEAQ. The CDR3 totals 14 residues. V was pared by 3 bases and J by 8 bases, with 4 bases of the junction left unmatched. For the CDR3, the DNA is TGTGCCAGCAGCTTCGGGGACAGGGGAGATGAGCAGTTCTTC. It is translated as CASSFGDRGDEQFF. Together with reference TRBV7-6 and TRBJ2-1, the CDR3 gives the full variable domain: GAGVSQSPRYKVTKRGQDVALRCDPISGHVSLYWYRQALGQGPEFLTYFNYEAQQDKSGLPNDRFSAERPEGSISTLTIQRTEQRDSAMYRCASSFGDRGDEQFFGPGTRLTVL.

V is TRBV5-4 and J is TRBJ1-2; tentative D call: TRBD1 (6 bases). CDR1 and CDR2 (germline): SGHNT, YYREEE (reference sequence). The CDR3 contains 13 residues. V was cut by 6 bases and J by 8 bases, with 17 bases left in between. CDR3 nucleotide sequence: TGTGCCAGCACCCTGGGGGGGGCGCCGGGCTACACCTTC. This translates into CASTLGGAPGYTF.